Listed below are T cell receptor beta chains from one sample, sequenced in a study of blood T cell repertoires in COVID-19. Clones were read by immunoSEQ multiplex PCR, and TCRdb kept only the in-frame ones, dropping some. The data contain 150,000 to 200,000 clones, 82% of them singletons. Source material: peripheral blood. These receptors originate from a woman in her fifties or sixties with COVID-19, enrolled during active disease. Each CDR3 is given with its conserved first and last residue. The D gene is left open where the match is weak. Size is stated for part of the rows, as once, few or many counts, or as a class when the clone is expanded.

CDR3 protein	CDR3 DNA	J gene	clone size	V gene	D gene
CAWVTGGSYEQFF	TGTGCCTGGGTAACTGGCGGGAGCTATGAGCAGTTCTTC	TRBJ2-1	-	TRBV30	TRBD2
CASSQGVGGRETQYF	TGTGCCAGCAGCCAAGGGGTCGGAGGGAGAGAGACCCAGTACTTC	TRBJ2-5	-	TRBV3-1/TRBV3-2	-
CASSPLQGVAEAFF	TGTGCCAGCAGTCCCCTACAGGGGGTAGCTGAAGCTTTCTTT	TRBJ1-1	-	TRBV6-6	TRBD1
CASSNIKGQMNTEAFF	TGTGCCAGCAGTAATATCAAGGGACAGATGAACACTGAAGCTTTCTTT	TRBJ1-1	-	TRBV28	TRBD1
CASSLTTGGEAFF	TGTGCCAGCAGTCTTACCACCGGCGGGGAAGCTTTCTTT	TRBJ1-1	-	TRBV6-4	-
CASSLSWGREAQGYTF	TGTGCCAGCAGTTTATCGTGGGGCAGGGAGGCGCAGGGCTACACCTTC	TRBJ1-2	-	TRBV27	-
CASSVRDRGARDTQYF	TGTGCCAGCAGCGTCCGGGACAGGGGAGCCCGGGATACGCAGTATTTT	TRBJ2-3	-	TRBV5-6	TRBD1
CASSLGSGGPSYEQYF	TGTGCCAGCAGCTTAGGATCAGGGGGCCCGTCCTACGAGCAGTACTTC	TRBJ2-7	-	TRBV7-9	TRBD1
CATKEDTEAFF	TGTGCCACAAAAGAGGACACTGAAGCTTTCTTT	TRBJ1-1	-	TRBV19	-
CASSPLGGRNIQYF	TGTGCCAGCAGCCCTCTTGGAGGGAGAAACATTCAGTACTTC	TRBJ2-4	-	TRBV7-2	-
CASSYSGRQETQYF	TGTGCCAGCAGTTACTCAGGGAGACAAGAGACCCAGTACTTC	TRBJ2-5	-	TRBV6-5	-
CKASRGPVNTEAFF	TGTAAGGCGTCCCGAGGCCCTGTAAACACTGAAGCTTTCTTT	TRBJ1-1	-	TRBV30	-
CASGGGANQPQHF	TGTGCCAGCGGGGGGGGCGCCAATCAGCCCCAGCATTTT	TRBJ1-5	-	TRBV2	-
CAWRLAGGPSGYNEQFF	TGTGCCTGGAGACTCGCGGGAGGGCCCTCTGGCTACAATGAGCAGTTCTTC	TRBJ2-1	-	TRBV30	TRBD2
CASSLTPTGSYGYTF	TGTGCCAGCAGCTTAACCCCTACAGGGTCCTATGGCTACACCTTC	TRBJ1-2	-	TRBV11-2	-
CASSIRRSSNQPQHF	TGTGCCAGTAGTATAAGGCGGAGTAGCAATCAGCCCCAGCATTTT	TRBJ1-5	once	TRBV19	-
CASRVTPTGDTEAFF	TGTGCCAGCAGAGTTACTCCCACGGGGGACACTGAAGCTTTCTTT	TRBJ1-1	-	TRBV6-5	-
CASSPISRGQPQHF	TGTGCCAGCAGTCCCATAAGCCGGGGGCAGCCCCAGCATTTT	TRBJ1-5	-	TRBV6-2/TRBV6-3	-
CASSEIALGSSAFF	TGTGCCAGCAGTGAAATCGCCTTGGGCAGTTCAGCTTTCTTT	TRBJ1-1	-	TRBV2	-
CASRVAGSWGETQYF	TGTGCCAGCAGGGTGGCAGGGTCGTGGGGAGAGACCCAGTACTTC	TRBJ2-5	-	TRBV3-1/TRBV3-2	-
CAISEGPGTTQADTQYF	TGTGCCATCAGTGAGGGGCCCGGGACTACCCAGGCAGATACGCAGTATTTT	TRBJ2-3	-	TRBV10-3	TRBD2
CASSQDWQGRGSAEAFF	TGTGCCAGCTCACAGGATTGGCAGGGTAGGGGATCGGCTGAAGCTTTCTTT	TRBJ1-1	-	TRBV18	-
CASTPSGGYNEQFF	TGTGCCAGCACCCCTAGCGGGGGATACAATGAGCAGTTCTTC	TRBJ2-1	-	TRBV18	TRBD2
CASSVEGQGANYGYTF	TGTGCCAGCAGCGTAGAGGGACAGGGGGCCAACTATGGCTACACCTTC	TRBJ1-2	-	TRBV9	TRBD1
CASSHKGLAGMIEQYF	TGTGCCAGCAGTCATAAGGGACTAGCGGGGATGATCGAGCAGTACTTC	TRBJ2-7	-	TRBV6-2/TRBV6-3	TRBD2
CASRRLAGTYNEQFF	TGTGCCAGCAGAAGACTAGCGGGAACCTACAATGAGCAGTTCTTC	TRBJ2-1	-	TRBV28	TRBD2
CASSPGTGGQETQYF	TGTGCCAGCTCACCAGGGACAGGGGGCCAAGAGACCCAGTACTTC	TRBJ2-5	-	TRBV18	TRBD1
CSGWGGLNTEAFF	TGCAGCGGATGGGGGGGGCTGAACACTGAAGCTTTCTTT	TRBJ1-1	-	TRBV29-1	-
CASSYNLGQGARGNTIYF	TGTGCCAGCAGCTATAACCTTGGACAGGGGGCGCGAGGAAACACCATATATTTT	TRBJ1-3	-	TRBV5-5	TRBD1
CASTGTGLGELFF	TGTGCCAGCACCGGGACTGGGCTAGGGGAGCTGTTTTTT	TRBJ2-2	-	TRBV19	-
CASSSEVSSSYNEQFF	TGTGCCAGCAGCTCCGAAGTTAGTAGCTCCTACAATGAGCAGTTCTTC	TRBJ2-1	-	TRBV7-3	-
CASRSPGQEAFF	TGTGCCAGCAGGTCCCCGGGACAGGAAGCTTTCTTT	TRBJ1-1	-	TRBV28	TRBD1
CASVGSRQGNTDTQYF	TGTGCCAGCGTCGGAAGCCGACAGGGAAACACAGATACGCAGTATTTT	TRBJ2-3	-	TRBV27	TRBD1
CAKTTGDQPQHF	TGTGCCAAGACAACAGGGGACCAGCCCCAGCATTTT	TRBJ1-5	-	TRBV25-1	TRBD1
CASSTPQGGSGNTIYF	TGTGCCAGCAGTACCCCCCAGGGAGGGTCGGGAAACACCATATATTTT	TRBJ1-3	-	TRBV28	-